The source of this T cell receptor (beta chain) is a study of cytomegalovirus exposure and HLA in healthy donors. Germline CDR1 reads MGHRA; CDR2 reads YSYEKL. CDR3 size: 19 residues. J gave up 3 bases and V 0 bases, and 13 bases lay outside the gene matches. The PCR ran on 60 Vbeta and 13 Jbeta primers. Assay: immunoSEQ multiplex PCR; the TCRdb copy retains only in-frame clones and omits some. The sample carries fewer than 120,000 clones, approximately 79% recorded once. As concerns this clone: Its antigen is as yet unknown.

Study observations and caveats: For most TCR beta V segments, an earlier analysis put the productive rate at about 90% or about 30% of the time. One variant, a missense change in DCLRE1C, was linked in a later analysis to TCR beta V- and J-gene trimming.

The chain has TRBV4-1 and TRBJ2-3, with 9 bases aligning to TRBD2. The TCR was taken from a man aged 25-45 years in good health and CMV-seropositive. The sample comprised PBMCs. CDR3 loop: CASSQDRAAGGGSTDTQYF. The CDR3 DNA sequence: TGCGCCAGCAGCCAAGATAGGGCAGCGGGGGGAGGAAGTACAGATACGCAGTATTTT.